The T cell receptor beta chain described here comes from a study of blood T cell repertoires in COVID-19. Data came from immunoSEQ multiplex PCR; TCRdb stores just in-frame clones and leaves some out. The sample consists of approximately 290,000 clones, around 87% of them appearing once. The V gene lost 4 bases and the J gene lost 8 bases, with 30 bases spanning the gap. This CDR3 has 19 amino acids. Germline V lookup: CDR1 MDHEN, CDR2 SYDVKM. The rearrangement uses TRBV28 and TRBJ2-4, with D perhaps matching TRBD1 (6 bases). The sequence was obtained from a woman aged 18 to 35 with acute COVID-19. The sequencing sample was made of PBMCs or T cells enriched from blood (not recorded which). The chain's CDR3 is CASSSPSSSPQSKGDIQYF. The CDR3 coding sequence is TGTGCCAGCAGTTCTCCCTCTAGTAGCCCACAGTCGAAGGGGGACATTCAGTACTTC.